The 18 T cell receptor beta chains in this list originate from one sample, sequenced in a study of blood T cell repertoires in COVID-19. Repertoires were generated with immunoSEQ multiplex PCR, while TCRdb's copy carries only in-frame clones and drops some. The sample yields 64,000 or so clones, just over 90% seen once. Material: peripheral blood. The receptor source for this set is a human donor in a cohort sampled during active COVID-19.

This chain uses TRBV7-6 with TRBJ2-1; 9 bases fit TRBD2. V shed 1 base, J shed 7 bases, and the junction held 11 bases outside the gene matches. The CDR3 sequence is 17 residues long. In germline, CDR1 is SGHVS, CDR2 FNYEAQ. The chain's CDR3 is CASSLVVRGRATNEQFF. Written as DNA, the CDR3 is TGTGCCAGCAGCTTAGTCGTTCGCGGGAGGGCCACGAATGAGCAGTTCTTC.

This chain links TRBV7-3 with TRBJ2-7, with 9 bases lining up with TRBD1. The junction had 4 bases not matched to a gene; V was cut back by 0 bases and J by 4 bases. The germline V gene encodes CDR1 SGHTA and CDR2 FQGTGA. The length of the CDR3 is 15 residues. The CDR3 coding sequence is TGTGCCAGCAGCTTAACGTCGGGACAGGGTTACGAGCAGTACTTC. Protein sequence: CASSLTSGQGYEQYF.

The chain combines TRBV6-4 with TRBJ2-1; possibly TRBD2 for D (6 bases). V lost 0 bases to trimming and J lost 6 bases, with 15 bases between them. The CDR3 spans 16 residues. From germline, CDR1 is MRHNA and CDR2 SNTAGT. The CDR3 bases are TGTGCCAGCAGTGACTCGATGGCGGGGCTCCTCAATGAGCAGTTCTTC. Protein: CASSDSMAGLLNEQFF.

The chain recombines TRBV5-1 with TRBJ2-3; 7 bases are shared with TRBD1. V lost 9 bases to trimming and J lost 5 bases; unmatched junction nucleotides: 9. The germline gives CDR1 SGHRS, CDR2 YFSETQ. There are 13 residues in the CDR3. This CDR3 reads CATRTGERDTQYF. The CDR3 bases are TGCGCCACCCGCACAGGGGAGAGAGATACGCAGTATTTT.

As DNA, the CDR3 is TGTGCCAGCAGCCGTATGTTACAGGGGAGCTATGGCTACACCTTC. It specifies CASSRMLQGSYGYTF. The chain has TRBV7-2 and TRBJ1-2; 7 nucleotides align to TRBD1. The CDR3 totals 15 residues. V dropped 5 bases and J dropped 4; count of bases not matched to a gene: 10. The germline CDR1 and CDR2 sequences are SGHTA and FQGNSA.

The chain couples TRBV10-1 to TRBJ1-2; 7 bases line up with TRBD1. V lost 3 bases and J lost 5; bases outside the gene matches: 3. CDR3 length: 13 amino acids. Germline values: CDR1 WNHNN, CDR2 SYGVQD (reference sequence). The CDR3 loop is CASSETQGYGYTF. In nucleotides, the CDR3 is TGCGCCAGCAGTGAAACACAGGGGTATGGCTACACCTTC.

The rearrangement uses TRBV9 and TRBJ2-1; 9 bases align to TRBD1. Losses at the gene ends were 1 base for V and 9 bases for J; bases not matched to a gene: 8. The CDR3 totals 15 residues. Germline CDR1 reads SGDLS; CDR2 reads YYNGEE. This CDR3 is CASSVPGQGISEQFF. CDR3 DNA: TGTGCCAGCAGCGTACCGGGACAGGGTATCAGTGAGCAGTTCTTC.

The genes are TRBV27 and TRBJ1-5; 9 bases are shared with TRBD1. V was pared by 3 bases and J by 0 bases, with 9 bases of the junction left unmatched. There are 18 residues in the CDR3. Germline CDR1 and CDR2: MNHEY and SMNVEV (reference sequence). CDR3 nucleotide sequence: TGTGCCAGCAGTTTGTTTCCTCCGGGACAGGGTAGCAATCAGCCCCAGCATTTT. Amino acid sequence: CASSLFPPGQGSNQPQHF.

V usage is TRBV19 and J usage is TRBJ2-7; TRBD1 aligns across 7 bases. J was trimmed by 2 bases and V by 5 bases; bases with no gene match: 12. CDR3 size: 16 residues. CDR1 is LNHDA, CDR2 SQIVND, per germline (reference sequence). CDR3 amino acids: CASSPWTGRTPYEQYF. CDR3 in DNA: TGTGCCAGTAGTCCCTGGACAGGCCGGACCCCCTACGAGCAGTACTTC.

This clone was recorded once. The chain has TRBV6-4 and TRBJ1-2; 8 bases line up with TRBD1. CDR1 is MRHNA and CDR2 is SNTAGT in the germline V gene. CDR3 length equals 15 residues. The V segment lost 2 bases and the J segment 4 bases; nucleotides outside the gene matches: 6. CDR3: CASSDLAGGLYGYTF. CDR3 sequence (DNA): TGTGCCAGCAGTGACCTGGCAGGGGGCCTCTATGGCTACACCTTC.

The chain links TRBV5-1 to TRBJ1-2, with D possibly TRBD1 on 5 matching bases. Germline V gene sequence: CDR1 SGHRS, CDR2 YFSETQ. Trimming left V 0 bases short and J 8 bases short, with 17 bases between. The CDR3 is 15 residues long. The CDR3 DNA is TGCGCCAGCAGCTTGGGTTCGGGGGGTCCTGGCGGCTACACCTTC. Translated: CASSLGSGGPGGYTF.

This clone was seen more than once but under ten times. The V and J genes are TRBV18 and TRBJ2-1, with 9 bases matching TRBD1. The length of the CDR3 is 15 residues. With 2 bases clipped from V and 8 bases from J, the junction kept 7 bases outside the gene matches. Per the germline V gene, CDR1 is KGHSH and CDR2 is LQKENI. CDR3: CASSPAGQGRDEQFF. The CDR3 bases are TGTGCCAGCTCACCAGCCGGACAGGGGCGGGATGAGCAGTTCTTC.

This chain connects TRBV5-6 to TRBJ2-7; tentative D call: TRBD1 (5 bases). The CDR3 is 14 amino acids. Trimming removed 1 base at V and 0 bases at J, with 8 bases between. Germline CDR1 reads SGHDT; CDR2 reads YYEEEE. This chain's CDR3 is CASSLRQGSYEQYF. CDR3 DNA: TGTGCCAGCAGCTTGAGGCAGGGCTCCTACGAGCAGTACTTC. The full variable domain, completed using reference TRBV5-6 and TRBJ2-7, is DAGVTQSPTHLIKTRGQQVTLRCSPKSGHDTVSWYQQALGQGPQFIFQYYEEEERQRGNFPDRFSGHQFPNYSSELNVNALLLGDSALYLCASSLRQGSYEQYFGPGTRLTVT.

The rearrangement uses TRBV7-7 and TRBJ2-2, with 9 bases aligning to TRBD2. Looked up from germline, CDR1 is SSHAT and CDR2 is FNYEAQ (reference sequence). V lost 5 bases to trimming and J lost 7 bases; unmatched junction nucleotides: 8. This CDR3 comprises 15 residues. CDR3: CASSPGLAALGELFF. The CDR3 DNA reads TGTGCCAGCAGCCCGGGACTAGCTGCCCTCGGGGAGCTGTTTTTT.

This sequence joins TRBV28 and TRBJ2-7, with D unresolved. Deletions cut 6 bases from V and 2 bases from J, with 14 bases between. CDR1 MDHEN and CDR2 SYDVKM come from the germline V gene. This CDR3 comprises 14 residues. The CDR3 bases are TGTGCCAGCAGAACGACTGTGCGGCCCTACGAGCAGTACTTC. It specifies CASRTTVRPYEQYF.

J is TRBJ2-3 and V is TRBV4-1; unclear D gene. Trimming removed 4 bases from V and 4 bases from J, with 12 bases in between. This CDR3 is built from 14 residues. From germline, CDR1 is MGHRA and CDR2 YSYEKL. The CDR3 sequence is CASSLGPLSDTQYF. The CDR3 DNA sequence: TGCGCCAGCAGCCTGGGCCCGCTGTCAGATACGCAGTATTTT.

This chain uses TRBV9 with TRBJ2-4, with 7 positions matching TRBD2. V lost 3 bases, J lost 1 base, and 1 base stayed unmatched. CDR1 SGDLS and CDR2 YYNGEE come from the germline V gene. The CDR3 is made up of 14 amino acids. The CDR3 is CASSGEGAKNIQYF. CDR3 DNA: TGTGCCAGCAGCGGGGAGGGCGCCAAAAACATTCAGTACTTC.

This chain uses TRBV4-1 with TRBJ2-6, with 14 nucleotides matching TRBD2. The junction had 4 bases not matched to a gene; V was cut back by 1 base and J by 2 bases. Germline CDR1 is MGHRA and CDR2 is YSYEKL. The CDR3 runs to 19 residues. CDR3 bases: TGCGCCAGCAGCCAAGGACTAGCGGGAGGGCTTACTGGGGCCAACGTCCTGACTTTC. Translating gives CASSQGLAGGLTGANVLTF.